This T cell receptor beta chain was profiled in a study of cytomegalovirus exposure and HLA in healthy donors. Use of 60 Vbeta and 13 Jbeta primers characterized the PCR. Libraries were prepared by immunoSEQ multiplex PCR; TCRdb keeps only in-frame clonotypes and omits some of them. This sample yields about 94,000 clones, of which 81% are seen a single time; 9% to 12% belongs to the top ten. This CDR3 has 13 amino acids. Between the trimmed V and J ends, which lost 3 bases and 7 bases, there was a span of 13 bases. The germline CDR1 and CDR2 sequences are MDHEN and SYDVKM. The V and J genes are TRBV28 and TRBJ2-7; no firm D call. What was sequenced was PBMCs. The origin of this receptor is a human donor in good health. The CDR3 sequence: CASSFQPTGEQYF. CDR3 bases: TGTGCCAGCAGTTTTCAACCGACTGGGGAGCAGTACTTC.